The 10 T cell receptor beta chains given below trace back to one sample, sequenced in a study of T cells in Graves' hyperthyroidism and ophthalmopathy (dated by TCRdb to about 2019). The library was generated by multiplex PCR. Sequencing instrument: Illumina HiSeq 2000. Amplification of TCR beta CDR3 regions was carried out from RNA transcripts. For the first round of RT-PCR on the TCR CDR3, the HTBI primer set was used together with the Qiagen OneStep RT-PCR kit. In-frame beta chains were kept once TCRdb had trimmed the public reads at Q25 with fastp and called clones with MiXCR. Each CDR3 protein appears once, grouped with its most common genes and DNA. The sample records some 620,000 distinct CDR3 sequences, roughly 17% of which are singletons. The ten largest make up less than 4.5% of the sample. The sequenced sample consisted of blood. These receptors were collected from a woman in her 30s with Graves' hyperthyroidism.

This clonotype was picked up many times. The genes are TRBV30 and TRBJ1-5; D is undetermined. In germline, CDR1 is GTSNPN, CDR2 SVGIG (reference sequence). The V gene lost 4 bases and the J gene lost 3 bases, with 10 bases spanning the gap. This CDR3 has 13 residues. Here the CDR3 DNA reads TGTGCCTGGACGGCCAGCTACAATCAGCCCCAGCATTTT. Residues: CAWTASYNQPQHF.

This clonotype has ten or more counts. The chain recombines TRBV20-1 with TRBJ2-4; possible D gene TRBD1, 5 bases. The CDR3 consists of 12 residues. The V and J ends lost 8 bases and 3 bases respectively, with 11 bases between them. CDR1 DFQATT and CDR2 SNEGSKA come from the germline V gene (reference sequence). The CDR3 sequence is CSSKGDKNIQYF. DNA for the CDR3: TGCAGTAGTAAAGGGGACAAAAACATTCAGTACTTC.

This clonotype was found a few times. The CDR3: CASSRTRVPAEQYF. CDR3 DNA sequence: TGTGCCAGCAGCCGGACTAGAGTCCCGGCTGAGCAGTACTTC. The V call is TRBV14, the J call TRBJ2-7; 7 bases are a match to TRBD2. The CDR3 is made up of 14 amino acids. V was clipped by 4 bases and J by 7 bases; unmatched bases: 10. Germline CDR1 reads SGHDN; CDR2 reads FVKESK.

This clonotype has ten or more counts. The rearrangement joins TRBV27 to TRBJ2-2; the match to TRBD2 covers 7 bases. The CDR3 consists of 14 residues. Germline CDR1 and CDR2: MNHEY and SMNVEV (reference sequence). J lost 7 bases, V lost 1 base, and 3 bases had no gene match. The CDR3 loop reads CASSLWSSGGELFF. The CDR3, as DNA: TGTGCCAGCAGTTTATGGTCTAGCGGCGGGGAGCTGTTTTTT.

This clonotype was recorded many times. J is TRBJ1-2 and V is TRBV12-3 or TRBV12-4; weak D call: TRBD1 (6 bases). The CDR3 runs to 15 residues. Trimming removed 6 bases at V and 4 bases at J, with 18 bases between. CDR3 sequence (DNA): TGTGCCAGCAGCCTCCGGGTCCGGGGGCCCTATGGCTACACCTTC. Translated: CASSLRVRGPYGYTF.

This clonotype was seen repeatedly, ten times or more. This CDR3 is CASSLSSREAFF. The DNA for the CDR3 is TGTGCCAGCAGTTTAAGTTCCAGAGAAGCTTTCTTT. This chain connects TRBV28 to TRBJ1-1; the D is unclear. V was trimmed by 2 bases and J by 8 bases, leaving 9 bases between them. CDR1 MDHEN and CDR2 SYDVKM come from the germline V gene. This CDR3 comprises 12 residues.

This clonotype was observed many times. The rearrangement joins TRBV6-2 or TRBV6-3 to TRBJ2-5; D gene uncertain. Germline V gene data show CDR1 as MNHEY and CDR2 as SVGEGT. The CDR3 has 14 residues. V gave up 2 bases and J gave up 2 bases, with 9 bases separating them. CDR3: CASSYQYVQETQYF. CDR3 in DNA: TGTGCCAGCAGTTACCAATACGTACAAGAGACCCAGTACTTC.

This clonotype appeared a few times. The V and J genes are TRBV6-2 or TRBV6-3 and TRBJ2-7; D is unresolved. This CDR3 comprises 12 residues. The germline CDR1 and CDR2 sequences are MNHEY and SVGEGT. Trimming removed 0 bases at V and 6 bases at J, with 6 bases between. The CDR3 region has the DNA TGTGCCAGCAGTTACTCGATTCCCGAGCAGTACTTC. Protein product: CASSYSIPEQYF.

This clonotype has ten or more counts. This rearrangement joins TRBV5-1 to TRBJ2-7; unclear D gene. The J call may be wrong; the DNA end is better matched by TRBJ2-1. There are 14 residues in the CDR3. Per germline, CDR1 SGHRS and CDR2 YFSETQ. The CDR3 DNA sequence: TGCGCCAGCAGCTTGACGCGCGGTAGCTACGAGCAGTTCTTC. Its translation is CASSLTRGSYEQFF.

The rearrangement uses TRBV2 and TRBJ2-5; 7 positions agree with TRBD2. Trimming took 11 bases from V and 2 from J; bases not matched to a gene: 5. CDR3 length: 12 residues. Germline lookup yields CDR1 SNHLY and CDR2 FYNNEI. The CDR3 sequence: CALAGEQETQYF. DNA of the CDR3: TGTGCCCTGGCGGGGGAGCAAGAGACCCAGTACTTC.